The clone carrying this T cell receptor (beta chain) was seen more than once but under ten times. Its antigen is not known. The V end lost 5 bases, the J end lost 1 base, and 11 bases lay between the germline ends. CDR3 size: 14 residues. TCRdb redid the calling of the reads with MiXCR, one entry per CDR3 protein. The sample records approximately 750,000 distinct CDR3 sequences, 35% being singletons. These data originate in a study of T cell repertoires in cytomegalovirus infection. The wider study: Through public TCR beta signatures, both CMV infection and matching HLA type were indicated.

The study's findings and limits: Predominance within the ex vivo response was attributable to HLA-C-restricted CMV-specific TCR beta clonotypes. Cumulative frequency of public TCR beta families picked out carriers of CMV plus the relevant HLA.

The TCR comes from a human donor in good health (CMV status not recorded). Some clones in this sample may be carry-over from other donors' samples. Sequenced material: PBMCs. The chain couples TRBV12-3 or TRBV12-4 to TRBJ2-5, with D possibly being TRBD1 (6 bases). CDR3 bases: TGTGCCAGCAGTCAGGACAGCTTCCAAGAGACCCAGTACTTC. This sequence encodes CASSQDSFQETQYF.